The T cell receptor (beta chain) under discussion was sequenced for a study of technical replicates of blood from a handful of donors. Sequencing was performed with immunoSEQ multiplex PCR; in TCRdb, only in-frame clones are kept and a portion is missing. Of approximately 81,000 clones listed, under 97% are singletons. There are 12 residues in the CDR3. CDR1 is MNHEY and CDR2 is SMNVEV in the germline V gene (reference sequence). V shed 5 bases and J shed 7 bases, with 11 bases lying between them. Sequenced: T cells isolated from PBMCs. This sequence joins TRBV27 and TRBJ2-5, with a possible D match to TRBD1 (6 bases). The clonotype comes from a human donor in good health. CDR3 amino acids: CASSPTGGTQYF. CDR3 coding DNA: TGTGCCAGCAGTCCGACAGGAGGGACCCAGTACTTC.